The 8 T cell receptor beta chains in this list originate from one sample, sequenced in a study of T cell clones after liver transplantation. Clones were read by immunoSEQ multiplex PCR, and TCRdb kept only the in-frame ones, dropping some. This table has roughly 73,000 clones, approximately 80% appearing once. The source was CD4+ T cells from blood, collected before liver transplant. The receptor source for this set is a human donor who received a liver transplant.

The CDR3 DNA is TGTGCCAGCAGCTTAGCGAGGGGGCCAGGCACTGAAGCTTTCTTT. It is translated as CASSLARGPGTEAFF. This rearrangement joins TRBV11-2 to TRBJ1-1; 7 bases line up with TRBD1. This CDR3 has 15 residues. Trimming at V came to 1 base and at J to 4 bases, leaving 6 bases not matched to a gene. Germline CDR1 reads SGHAT; CDR2 reads FQNNGV.

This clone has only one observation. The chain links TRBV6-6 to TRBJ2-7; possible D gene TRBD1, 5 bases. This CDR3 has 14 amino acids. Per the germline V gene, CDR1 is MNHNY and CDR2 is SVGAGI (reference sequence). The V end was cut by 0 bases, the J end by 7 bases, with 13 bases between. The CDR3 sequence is CASSYSRALEEQYF. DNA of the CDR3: TGTGCCAGCAGTTACTCCAGGGCTCTGGAGGAGCAGTACTTC.

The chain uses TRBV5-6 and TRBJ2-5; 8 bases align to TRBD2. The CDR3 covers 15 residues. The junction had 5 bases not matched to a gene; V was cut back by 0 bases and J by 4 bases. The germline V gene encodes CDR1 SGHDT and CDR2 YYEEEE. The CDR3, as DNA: TGTGCCAGCAGCTTGGCGGGACTAGTGGCAGAGACCCAGTACTTC. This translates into CASSLAGLVAETQYF.

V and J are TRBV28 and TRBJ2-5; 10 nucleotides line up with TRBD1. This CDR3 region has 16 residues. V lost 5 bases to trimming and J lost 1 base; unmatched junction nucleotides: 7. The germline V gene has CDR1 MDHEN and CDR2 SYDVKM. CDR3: CASSPTGTGAQETQYF. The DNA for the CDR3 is TGTGCCAGCAGTCCAACCGGGACAGGGGCCCAAGAGACCCAGTACTTC.

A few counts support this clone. DNA of the CDR3: TGTGCCAGCTCACCACTGGTTGGCGGGAGAAGCGACGAGCAGTACTTC. Translating gives CASSPLVGGRSDEQYF. This chain connects TRBV18 to TRBJ2-7, with 7 bases matching TRBD2. V lost 1 base to trimming and J lost 5 bases; unmatched junction nucleotides: 11. Per germline, CDR1 KGHSH and CDR2 LQKENI. The CDR3 is 16 residues long.

The CDR3 coding sequence is TGTGCCAGCAGCTTACAGCCCAGTGAAAAACTGTTTTTT. Its translation is CASSLQPSEKLFF. The J gene is TRBJ1-4, the V gene TRBV7-2; D is unclear. Between the trimmed V and J ends, which lost 2 bases and 7 bases, there was a span of 8 bases. CDR3 length equals 13 residues. Germline loops: CDR1 SGHTA, CDR2 FQGNSA. The full variable domain, rest sourced from reference TRBV7-2 and TRBJ1-4, is GAGVSQSPSNKVTEKGKDVELRCDPISGHTALYWYRQSLGQGLEFLIYFQGNSAPDKSGLPSDRFSAERTGGSVSTLTIQRTQQEDSAVYLCASSLQPSEKLFFGSGTQLSVL.

CDR3 DNA: TGTGCCAGCAGCGTAGATGGCCGTGGGGAGCTGTTTTTT. This codes for CASSVDGRGELFF. The J gene is TRBJ2-2, the V gene TRBV9; D is unclear. The ends were cut back, 0 bases at V and 8 bases at J, with 8 bases in the middle. This CDR3 has 13 amino acids. Germline CDR1 reads SGDLS; CDR2 reads YYNGEE.

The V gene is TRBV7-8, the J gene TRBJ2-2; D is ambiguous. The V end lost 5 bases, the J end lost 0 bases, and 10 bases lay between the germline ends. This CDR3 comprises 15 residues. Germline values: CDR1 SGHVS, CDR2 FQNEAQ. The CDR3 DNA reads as TGTGCCAGCAGCCACCTAAGGGCGAACACCGGGGAGCTGTTTTTT. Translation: CASSHLRANTGELFF.